This TCR beta chain was captured by sequencing in a study of blood T cells in healthy people across ages. A J-beta primer mix and a sample-barcoded 5' primer were used in a second PCR of about 7 to 12 cycles. Using its own MiXCR run on the 5' RACE reads, TCRdb lists one record per CDR3 protein. The sample has some 560,000 distinct CDR3 sequences, about 25% seen once. The same data also contributed to another study, on T cells of mothers and their children.

Material for sequencing was blood. This clonotype originated in a boy aged 2 to 10 in good health.

CDR3 nucleotides: TGCAGCGTTCTTGGTAGACGAGCCAAAAACATTCAGTACTTC. Translated: CSVLGRRAKNIQYF. The rearrangement links TRBV29-1 to TRBJ2-4; D ambiguous. V lost 5 bases to trimming and J lost 0 bases, with 11 bases between them. Germline-derived CDR1 and CDR2 are SQVTM and ANQGSEA. The CDR3 has 14 amino acids. Supplemented by reference TRBV29-1 and TRBJ2-4, the full variable domain reads SAVISQKPSRDICQRGTSLTIQCQVDSQVTMMFWYRQQPGQSLTLIATANQGSEATYESGFVIDKFPISRPNLTFSTLTVSNMSPEDSSIYLCSVLGRRAKNIQYFGAGTRLSVL.